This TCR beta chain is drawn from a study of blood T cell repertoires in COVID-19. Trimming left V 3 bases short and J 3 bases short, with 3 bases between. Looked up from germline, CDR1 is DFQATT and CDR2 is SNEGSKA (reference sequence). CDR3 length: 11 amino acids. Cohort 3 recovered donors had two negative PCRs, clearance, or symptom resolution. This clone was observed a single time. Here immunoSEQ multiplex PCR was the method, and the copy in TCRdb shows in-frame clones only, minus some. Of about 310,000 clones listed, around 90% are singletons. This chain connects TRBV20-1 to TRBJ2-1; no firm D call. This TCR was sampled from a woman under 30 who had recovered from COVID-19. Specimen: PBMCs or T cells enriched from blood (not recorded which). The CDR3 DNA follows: TGCAGTGCTAGCGGCTACAATGAGCAGTTCTTC. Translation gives CSASGYNEQFF.